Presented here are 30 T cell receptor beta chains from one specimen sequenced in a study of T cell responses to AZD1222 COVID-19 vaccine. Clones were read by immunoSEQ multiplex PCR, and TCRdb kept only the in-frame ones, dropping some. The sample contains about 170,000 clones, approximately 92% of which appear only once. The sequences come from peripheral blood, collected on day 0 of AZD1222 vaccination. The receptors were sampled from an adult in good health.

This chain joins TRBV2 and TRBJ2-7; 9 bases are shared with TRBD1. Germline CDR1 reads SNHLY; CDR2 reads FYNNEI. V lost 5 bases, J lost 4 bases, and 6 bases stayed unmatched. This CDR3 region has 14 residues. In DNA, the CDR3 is TGTGCCAGCAGTCAACACAGGGGGCTATACGAGCAGTACTTC. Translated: CASSQHRGLYEQYF.

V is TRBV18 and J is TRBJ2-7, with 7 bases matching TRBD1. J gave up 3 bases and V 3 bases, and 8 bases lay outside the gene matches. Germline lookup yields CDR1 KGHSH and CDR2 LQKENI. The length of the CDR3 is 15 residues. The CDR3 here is CASSPSRGGHYEQYF. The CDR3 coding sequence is TGTGCCAGCTCACCCTCTCGAGGGGGCCACTACGAGCAGTACTTC.

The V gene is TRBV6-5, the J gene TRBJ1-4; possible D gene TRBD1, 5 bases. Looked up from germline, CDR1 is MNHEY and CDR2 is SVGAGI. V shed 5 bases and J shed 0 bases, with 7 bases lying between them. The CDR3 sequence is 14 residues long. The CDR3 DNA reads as TGTGCCAGCAGTAAGACAGCAACTAATGAAAAACTGTTTTTT. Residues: CASSKTATNEKLFF.

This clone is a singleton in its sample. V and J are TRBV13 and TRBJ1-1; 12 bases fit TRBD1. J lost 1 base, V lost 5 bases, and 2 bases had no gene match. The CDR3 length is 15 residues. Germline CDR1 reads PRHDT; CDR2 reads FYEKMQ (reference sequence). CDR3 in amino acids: CASSTGQGANTEAFF. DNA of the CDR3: TGTGCCAGCAGCACGGGACAGGGGGCGAACACTGAAGCTTTCTTT.

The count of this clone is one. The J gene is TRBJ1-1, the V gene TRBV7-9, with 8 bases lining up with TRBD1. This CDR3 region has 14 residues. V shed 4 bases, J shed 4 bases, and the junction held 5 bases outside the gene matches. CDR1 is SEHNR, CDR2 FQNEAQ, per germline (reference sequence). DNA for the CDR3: TGTGCCAGCAGCTCATACAGGGGGGGCACTGAAGCTTTCTTT. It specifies CASSSYRGGTEAFF.

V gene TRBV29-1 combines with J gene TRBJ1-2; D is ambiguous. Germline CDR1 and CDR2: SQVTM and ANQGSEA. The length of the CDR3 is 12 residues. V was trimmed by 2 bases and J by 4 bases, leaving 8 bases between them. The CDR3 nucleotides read TGCAGCGTTGAAAGACACAGCTATGGCTACACCTTC. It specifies CSVERHSYGYTF.

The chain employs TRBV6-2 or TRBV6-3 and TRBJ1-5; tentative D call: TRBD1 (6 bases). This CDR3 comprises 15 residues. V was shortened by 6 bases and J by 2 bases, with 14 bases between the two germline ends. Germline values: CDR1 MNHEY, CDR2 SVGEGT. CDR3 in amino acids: CASSIGGAGNQPQHF. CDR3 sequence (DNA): TGTGCCAGCAGCATCGGGGGCGCAGGCAATCAGCCCCAGCATTTT.

The CDR3 loop reads CASSHHNEQFF. CDR3 in DNA: TGTGCCAGCAGCCATCACAATGAGCAGTTCTTC. The chain has TRBV14 and TRBJ2-1, with D unclear. This CDR3 has 11 amino acids. Trimming pared 3 bases from V and 5 bases from J, leaving 2 bases between. Looked up from germline, CDR1 is SGHDN and CDR2 is FVKESK.

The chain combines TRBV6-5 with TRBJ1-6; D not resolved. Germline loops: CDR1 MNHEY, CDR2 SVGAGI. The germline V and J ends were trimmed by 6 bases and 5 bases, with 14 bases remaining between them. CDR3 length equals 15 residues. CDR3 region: CASRQTQVDNSPLHF. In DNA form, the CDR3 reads TGTGCCAGCAGGCAAACTCAGGTTGATAATTCACCCCTCCACTTT.

In nucleotides, the CDR3 is TGTGCCTGGAGTTCGGGACTGAACTACGAGCAGTACTTC. This sequence encodes CAWSSGLNYEQYF. This chain links TRBV30 with TRBJ2-7; D is perhaps TRBD2 (6 bases). Trimming shortened V by 2 bases and J by 3 bases, and 11 bases separated the two germline ends. CDR1 is GTSNPN and CDR2 is SVGIG in the germline V gene (reference sequence). There are 13 residues in the CDR3.

The CDR3 DNA sequence: TGTGCCAGCAGCACAGGGGTGAACACTGAAGCTTTCTTT. This gives the protein CASSTGVNTEAFF. This rearrangement joins TRBV7-2 to TRBJ1-1; TRBD1 agrees at 7 bases. The junction had 0 bases not matched to a gene; V was cut back by 5 bases and J by 0 bases. This CDR3 region has 13 residues. The V gene's germline CDR1 is SGHTA and CDR2 FQGNSA.

The CDR3: CAWSGWTGDGYTF. DNA for the CDR3: TGTGCCTGGAGTGGATGGACAGGGGATGGCTACACCTTC. The genes are TRBV30 and TRBJ1-2; 9 bases are a match to TRBD1. Germline-derived CDR1 and CDR2 are GTSNPN and SVGIG (reference sequence). V trimming: 1 base; J trimming: 6 bases; junction bases outside the gene matches: 3. The CDR3 contains 13 residues.

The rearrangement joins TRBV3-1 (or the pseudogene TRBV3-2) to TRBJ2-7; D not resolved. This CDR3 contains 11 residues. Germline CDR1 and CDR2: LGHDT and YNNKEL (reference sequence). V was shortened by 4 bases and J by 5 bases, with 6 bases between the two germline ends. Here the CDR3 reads CASSRWDEQYF. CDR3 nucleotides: TGTGCCAGCAGCCGGTGGGACGAGCAGTACTTC.

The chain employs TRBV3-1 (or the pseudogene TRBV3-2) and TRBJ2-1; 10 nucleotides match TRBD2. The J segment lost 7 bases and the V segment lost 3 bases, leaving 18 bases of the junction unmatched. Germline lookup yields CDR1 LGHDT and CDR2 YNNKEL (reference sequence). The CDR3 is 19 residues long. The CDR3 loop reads CASSQERGLLAGSRNEQFF. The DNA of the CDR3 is TGTGCCAGCAGCCAGGAGAGGGGGTTACTAGCGGGATCTAGGAATGAGCAGTTCTTC.

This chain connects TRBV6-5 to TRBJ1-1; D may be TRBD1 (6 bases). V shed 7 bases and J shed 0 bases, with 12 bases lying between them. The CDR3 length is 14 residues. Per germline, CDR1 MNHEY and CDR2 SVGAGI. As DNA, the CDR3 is TGTGCCAGCACAACCAGGGGCATGAACACTGAAGCTTTCTTT. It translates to CASTTRGMNTEAFF.

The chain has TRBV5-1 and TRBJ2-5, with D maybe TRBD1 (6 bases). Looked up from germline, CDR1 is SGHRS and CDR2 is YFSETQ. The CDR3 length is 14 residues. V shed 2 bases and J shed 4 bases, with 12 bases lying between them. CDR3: CASSLQQGGETQYF. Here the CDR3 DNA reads TGCGCCAGCAGCTTACAACAGGGCGGAGAGACCCAGTACTTC.

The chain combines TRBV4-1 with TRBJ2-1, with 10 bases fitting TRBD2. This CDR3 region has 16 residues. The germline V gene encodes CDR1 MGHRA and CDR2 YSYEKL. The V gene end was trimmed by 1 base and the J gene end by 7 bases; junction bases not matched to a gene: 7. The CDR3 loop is CASSQVGLAGANEQFF. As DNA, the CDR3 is TGCGCCAGCAGCCAAGTCGGGCTAGCGGGGGCAAATGAGCAGTTCTTC.

The CDR3 sequence: CATSRDLSAIYGYTF. The CDR3 DNA reads as TGTGCCACCAGCAGAGATCTCAGCGCAATCTATGGCTACACCTTC. J is TRBJ1-2 and V is TRBV15; D not certain. Germline CDR1 and CDR2: LNHNV and YYDKDF (reference sequence). The V and J ends lost 0 bases and 4 bases respectively, with 12 bases between them. This CDR3 has 15 residues.

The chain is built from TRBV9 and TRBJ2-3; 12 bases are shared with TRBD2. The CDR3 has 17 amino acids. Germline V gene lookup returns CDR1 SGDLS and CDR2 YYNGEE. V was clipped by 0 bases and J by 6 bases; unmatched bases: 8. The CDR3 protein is CASSVVSSGGAGDTQYF. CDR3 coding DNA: TGTGCCAGCAGCGTAGTTTCTAGCGGGGGGGCTGGTGATACGCAGTATTTT.

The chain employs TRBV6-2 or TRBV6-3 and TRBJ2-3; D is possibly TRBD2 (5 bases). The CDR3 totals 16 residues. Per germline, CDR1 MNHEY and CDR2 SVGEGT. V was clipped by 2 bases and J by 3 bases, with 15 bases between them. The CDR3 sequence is CASSYHVREWTDTQYF. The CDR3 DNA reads TGTGCCAGCAGTTACCATGTGAGGGAGTGGACAGATACGCAGTATTTT.

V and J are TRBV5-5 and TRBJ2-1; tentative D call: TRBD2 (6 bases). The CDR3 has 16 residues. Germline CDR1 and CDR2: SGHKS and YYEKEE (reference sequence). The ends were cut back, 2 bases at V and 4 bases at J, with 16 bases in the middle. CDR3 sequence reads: CASSFLYGSGYNEQFF. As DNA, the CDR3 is TGTGCCAGCAGCTTTTTGTACGGGAGTGGTTACAATGAGCAGTTCTTC.

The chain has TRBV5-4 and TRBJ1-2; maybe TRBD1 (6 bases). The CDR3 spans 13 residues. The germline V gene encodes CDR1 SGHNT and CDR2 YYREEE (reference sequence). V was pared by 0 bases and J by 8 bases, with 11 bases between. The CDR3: CASSLGGARGYTF. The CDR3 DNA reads TGTGCCAGCAGCTTGGGGGGGGCGAGGGGCTACACCTTC.

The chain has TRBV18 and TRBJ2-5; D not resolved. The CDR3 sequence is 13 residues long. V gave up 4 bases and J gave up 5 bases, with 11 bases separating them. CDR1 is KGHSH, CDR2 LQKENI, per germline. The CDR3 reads CASSQQIGETQYF. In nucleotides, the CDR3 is TGTGCCAGCTCACAACAGATTGGGGAGACCCAGTACTTC.

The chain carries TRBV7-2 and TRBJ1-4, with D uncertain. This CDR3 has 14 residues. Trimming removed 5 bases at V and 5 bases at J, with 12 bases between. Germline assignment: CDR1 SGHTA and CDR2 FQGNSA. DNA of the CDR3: TGTGCCAGCAGCCTCTTCTCAGGAAATGAAAAACTGTTTTTT. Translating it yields CASSLFSGNEKLFF.

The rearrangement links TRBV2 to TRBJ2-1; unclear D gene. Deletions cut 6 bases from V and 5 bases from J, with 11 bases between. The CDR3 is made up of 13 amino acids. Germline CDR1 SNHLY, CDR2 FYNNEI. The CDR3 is CASSHGLHNEQFF. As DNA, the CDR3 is TGTGCCAGCAGCCACGGGCTCCACAATGAGCAGTTCTTC.

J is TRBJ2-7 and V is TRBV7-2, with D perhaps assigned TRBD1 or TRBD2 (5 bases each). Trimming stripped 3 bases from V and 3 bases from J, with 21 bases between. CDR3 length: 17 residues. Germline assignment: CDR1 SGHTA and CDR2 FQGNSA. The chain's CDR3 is CASSFAATPGRVYEQYF. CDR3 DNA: TGTGCCAGCAGCTTCGCAGCTACCCCGGGACGGGTCTACGAGCAGTACTTC.

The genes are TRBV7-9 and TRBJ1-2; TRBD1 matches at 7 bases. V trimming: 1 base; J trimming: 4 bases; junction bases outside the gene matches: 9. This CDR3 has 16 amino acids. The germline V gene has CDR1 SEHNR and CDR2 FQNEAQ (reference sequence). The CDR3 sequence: CASSLGRGVVGYGYTF. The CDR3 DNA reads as TGTGCCAGCAGCTTAGGCAGGGGGGTCGTCGGCTATGGCTACACCTTC. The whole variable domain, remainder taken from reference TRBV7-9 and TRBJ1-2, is DTGVSQNPRHKITKRGQNVTFRCDPISEHNRLYWYRQTLGQGPEFLTYFQNEAQLEKSRLLSDRFSAERPKGSFSTLEIQRTEQGDSAMYLCASSLGRGVVGYGYTFGSGTRLTVV.

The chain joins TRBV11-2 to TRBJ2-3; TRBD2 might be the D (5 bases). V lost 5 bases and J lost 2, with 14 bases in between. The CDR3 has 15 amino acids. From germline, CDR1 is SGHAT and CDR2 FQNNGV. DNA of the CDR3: TGTGCCAGCAGCCAAGGGAAGCGGTACACAGATACGCAGTATTTT. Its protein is CASSQGKRYTDTQYF.

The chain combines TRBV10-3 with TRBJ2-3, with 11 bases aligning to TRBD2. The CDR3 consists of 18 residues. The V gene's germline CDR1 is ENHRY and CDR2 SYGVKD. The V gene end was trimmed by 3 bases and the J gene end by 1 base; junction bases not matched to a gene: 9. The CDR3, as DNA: TGTGCCATCAGTGATCCGGGAAAGGGACTAGCGGGCACAGATACGCAGTATTTT. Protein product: CAISDPGKGLAGTDTQYF.

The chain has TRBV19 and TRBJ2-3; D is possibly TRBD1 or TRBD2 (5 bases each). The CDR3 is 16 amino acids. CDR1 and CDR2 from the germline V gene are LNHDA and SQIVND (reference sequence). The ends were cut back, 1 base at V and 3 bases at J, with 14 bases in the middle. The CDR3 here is CASSIGWGTKTDTQYF. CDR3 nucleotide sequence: TGTGCCAGTAGTATAGGATGGGGGACGAAAACAGATACGCAGTATTTT.